These 5 T cell receptor beta chains originate from one sample sequenced in a study of molecular identifiers for immune sequencing clone quantification. MiXCR, applied by TCRdb to the PCR reads, yields one record per CDR3 protein. The profile shows about 97,000 distinct CDR3 sequences, 20% to 25% of them singletons. Sequencing input: naive CD8+ T cells from blood, with Jurkat cell RNA spiked in. Subset: FACS-sorted CD8+CD4-CCR7+CD45RA+ naive T cells. The receptors originated from a human donor in good health. Some libraries in this study had Jurkat cell RNA spiked in.

This clonotype occurred a few times. The chain has TRBV30 and TRBJ1-2, with 9 nucleotides matching TRBD1. CDR3 size: 13 residues. Germline CDR1 and CDR2: GTSNPN and SVGIG (reference sequence). V trimming: 5 bases; J trimming: 3 bases; junction bases outside the gene matches: 4. The CDR3 bases are TGTGCCTGGGAGACAGGGGGGCACTATGGCTACACCTTC. This translates into CAWETGGHYGYTF.

This clonotype has at least ten counts. The genes are TRBV19 and TRBJ2-3; 14 bases map to TRBD2. The CDR3 extends over 19 amino acids. Germline loops: CDR1 LNHDA, CDR2 SQIVND (reference sequence). V lost 4 bases and J lost 5; bases outside the gene matches: 14. For the CDR3, the DNA is TGTGCCAGTAGTAGTGAACCGTCCGGGACTAGCGGGAGTGGAGATACGCAGTATTTT. It yields the protein CASSSEPSGTSGSGDTQYF.

A word on this clonotype: A much bigger clone sits one base away, suggesting this may be a read error. This rearrangement joins TRBV28 to TRBJ1-5; D gene uncertain. The V gene's germline CDR1 is MDHEN and CDR2 SYDVKM. There are 16 residues in the CDR3. The V and J ends lost 4 bases and 4 bases respectively, with 17 bases between them. The CDR3 spells CASSSRVTIWNQPQHF. CDR3 bases: TGTGCCAGCAGTTCCCGGGTCACTATTTGGAATCAGCCCCAGCATTTT.

This clonotype was counted between two and nine times. Mismatch with germline at one junction end may stem from a read error. J is TRBJ2-3 and V is TRBV4-1; TRBD2 matches 9 bases. Germline V gene lookup returns CDR1 MGHRA and CDR2 YSYEKL. This CDR3 region has 17 residues. The CDR3 bases are TGCGCCAGCAGTAATTCTGCTGCTAGCGGGGTAACAGGTACGCAGTATTTT. Residues: CASSNSAASGVTGTQYF.

At least ten counts were recorded for this clonotype. CDR3 amino acids: CSVVAESYEQYF. Here the CDR3 DNA reads TGCAGCGTTGTGGCCGAATCCTACGAGCAGTACTTC. V gene TRBV29-1 combines with J gene TRBJ2-7; D ambiguous. V gave up 4 bases and J gave up 1 base, with 8 bases separating them. Germline CDR1 is SQVTM and CDR2 is ANQGSEA. CDR3 length: 12 residues.